The clone carrying this T cell receptor beta chain came up once. No antigen is known for it. The germline gives CDR1 MNHEY, CDR2 SMNVEV (reference sequence). The CDR3 is made up of 18 amino acids. V lost 0 bases to trimming and J lost 2 bases; unmatched junction nucleotides: 10. This specimen comes from a study of T cells in localized non-small cell lung cancer. Points from the study as a whole: Analysis by sequencing included only one tumor region, so heterogeneity remains possible. Those with higher blood T cell density had longer overall survival. Uninvolved adjacent lung had more T cell clonality than any other tissue, topping tumor. Adjacent lung exhibited a median of 57 among the 100 most abundant tumor clones.

The protocol was immunoSEQ multiplex PCR, while the TCRdb copy is restricted to in-frame clones and leaves out a portion. The repertoire holds around 91,000 clones, with about 87% as singletons. This receptor was taken from a man aged 35 to 70 with stage I squamous cell lung carcinoma. The rearrangement uses TRBV27 and TRBJ2-3; 8 bases are a match to TRBD2. The sequencing used peripheral blood, collected before any cancer treatment. CDR3 amino acids: CASSLSPPNGGVTDTQYF. The CDR3, as DNA: TGTGCCAGCAGTTTATCGCCCCCTAACGGGGGGGTCACAGATACGCAGTATTTT.